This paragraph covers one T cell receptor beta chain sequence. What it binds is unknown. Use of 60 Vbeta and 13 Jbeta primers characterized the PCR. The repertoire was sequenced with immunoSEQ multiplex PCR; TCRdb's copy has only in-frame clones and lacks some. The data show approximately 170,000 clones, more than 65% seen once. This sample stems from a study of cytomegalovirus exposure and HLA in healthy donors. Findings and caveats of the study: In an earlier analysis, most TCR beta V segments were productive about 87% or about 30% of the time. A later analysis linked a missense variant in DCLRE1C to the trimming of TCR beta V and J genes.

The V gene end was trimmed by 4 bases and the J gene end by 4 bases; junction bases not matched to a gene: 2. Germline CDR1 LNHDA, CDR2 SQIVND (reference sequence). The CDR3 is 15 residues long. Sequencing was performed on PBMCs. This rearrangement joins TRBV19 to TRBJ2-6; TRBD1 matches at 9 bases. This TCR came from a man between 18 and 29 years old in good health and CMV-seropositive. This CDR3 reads CASSNRGLGANVLTF. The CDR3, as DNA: TGTGCCAGTAGTAACAGGGGGCTCGGGGCCAACGTCCTGACTTTC.